Shown below are 20 T cell receptor beta chains from a single sample sequenced in a study of human T cells and chemical hapten exposure. The starting material, unfractionated whole blood, was used for total RNA extraction. Unique molecular identifiers were linked by the library to individual cDNA molecules. TCRdb recomputed calls from the reads with MiXCR, one row per CDR3 protein. The repertoire holds around 120,000 distinct CDR3 sequences, with more than 8.5% as singletons. Sequencing was done on a sample of whole blood. These receptors all come from a human donor in good health. Some clones in this sample may be carry-over from other donors' samples.

This clonotype has at least ten counts. The V gene is TRBV29-1, the J gene TRBJ1-5; D is unresolved. CDR1 is SQVTM and CDR2 is ANQGSEA in the germline V gene. Trimming cost V 6 bases and J 0 bases, with 9 bases left between them. The CDR3 is 13 residues long. The CDR3 sequence is CSVADRSNQPQHF. CDR3 nucleotide sequence: TGCAGCGTCGCGGACCGTAGCAATCAGCCCCAGCATTTT.

This clonotype showed up many times. The V and J genes are TRBV4-1 and TRBJ1-1, with D perhaps TRBD1 (6 bases). Trimming pared 2 bases from V and 0 bases from J, leaving 13 bases between. The CDR3 totals 16 residues. CDR1 MGHRA and CDR2 YSYEKL come from the germline V gene. Here the CDR3 reads CASSQSAGAMNTEAFF. Written as DNA, the CDR3 is TGCGCCAGCAGCCAAAGCGCGGGGGCTATGAACACTGAAGCTTTCTTT.

This clonotype has more than one count but fewer than ten. The V gene is TRBV15, the J gene TRBJ2-2; D ambiguous. V gave up 0 bases and J gave up 5 bases, with 7 bases separating them. This CDR3 spans 14 amino acids. The V gene's germline CDR1 is LNHNV and CDR2 YYDKDF (reference sequence). CDR3 amino acids: CATSRDLTTGELFF. The CDR3 nucleotides are TGTGCCACCAGCAGAGATTTAACGACCGGGGAGCTGTTTTTT.

This clonotype was found many times. The J gene is TRBJ1-1, the V gene TRBV5-1, with D hard to call. With 0 bases removed from V and 1 base from J, the gap between germline ends came to 10 bases. This CDR3 comprises 15 residues. Germline V gene lookup returns CDR1 SGHRS and CDR2 YFSETQ. CDR3 bases: TGCGCCAGCAGCTTGGAGGCCAGTTCGAACACTGAAGCTTTCTTT. This codes for CASSLEASSNTEAFF.

This clonotype occurred a few times. The chain joins TRBV11-2 to TRBJ2-7, with D perhaps matching TRBD2 (5 bases). The CDR3 contains 15 residues. V was pared by 3 bases and J by 5 bases, with 17 bases between. Germline V gives CDR1 SGHAT, CDR2 FQNNGV. The CDR3 region has the DNA TGTGCCAGCAGCTTCCCCCCGGGGTTAAAAGACGAGCAGTACTTC. This encodes CASSFPPGLKDEQYF. Drawing the rest from reference TRBV11-2 and TRBJ2-7, the complete variable domain is EAGVAQSPRYKIIEKRQSVAFWCNPISGHATLYWYQQILGQGPKLLIQFQNNGVVDDSQLPKDRFSAERLKGVDSTLKIQPAKLEDSAVYLCASSFPPGLKDEQYFGPGTRLTVT.

This clonotype was seen more than once but under ten times. The chain couples TRBV6-5 to TRBJ2-7; 9 bases line up with TRBD1. This CDR3 has 15 residues. CDR1 and CDR2 from the germline V gene are MNHEY and SVGAGI. V trimming: 2 bases; J trimming: 2 bases; junction bases outside the gene matches: 4. The chain's CDR3 is CASSYGQGLAYEQYF. The CDR3 nucleotides read TGTGCCAGCAGTTACGGACAGGGGTTAGCCTACGAGCAGTACTTC.

The V and J genes are TRBV10-3 and TRBJ2-2, with 11 bases lining up with TRBD1. CDR1 is ENHRY, CDR2 SYGVKD, per germline. The CDR3 extends over 15 amino acids. Unmatched junction bases numbered 4, after V lost 10 bases and J lost 0 bases. CDR3 protein: CASGQGASNTGELFF. In DNA, the CDR3 is TGTGCCAGCGGACAGGGGGCTTCGAACACCGGGGAGCTGTTTTTT.

The V gene is TRBV10-3, the J gene TRBJ1-1; 7 bases align to TRBD1. The CDR3 covers 14 residues. The ends lost 6 bases at V and 1 base at J; junction bases unmatched: 5. The germline CDR1 and CDR2 sequences are ENHRY and SYGVKD. As DNA, the CDR3 is TGTGCCATCAGGGGGACAGCTCCGAACACTGAAGCTTTCTTT. Protein product: CAIRGTAPNTEAFF.

The chain recombines TRBV28 with TRBJ2-3; either TRBD1 or TRBD2 may supply D (5 bases each). The germline V gene has CDR1 MDHEN and CDR2 SYDVKM. Trimming cost V 6 bases and J 1 base, with 26 bases left between them. The CDR3 length is 19 residues. The CDR3 loop reads CASRGPGRRWESGTDTQYF. CDR3 in DNA: TGTGCCAGCAGGGGACCCGGACGGAGGTGGGAGTCAGGCACAGATACGCAGTATTTT.

This clonotype appeared many times. The V call is TRBV7-9, the J call TRBJ2-1; TRBD2 agrees at 8 bases. The CDR3 length is 15 residues. After removal of 6 bases from V and 1 base from J, the junction contained 5 bases not matched to a gene. Looked up from germline, CDR1 is SEHNR and CDR2 is FQNEAQ (reference sequence). CDR3 sequence: CASSLSGTSYNEQFF. DNA for the CDR3: TGTGCCAGCAGTCTTAGCGGGACTTCCTACAATGAGCAGTTCTTC. The full variable domain, with the rest looked up from reference TRBV7-9 and TRBJ2-1, is DTGVSQNPRHKITKRGQNVTFRCDPISEHNRLYWYRQTLGQGPEFLTYFQNEAQLEKSRLLSDRFSAERPKGSFSTLEIQRTEQGDSAMYLCASSLSGTSYNEQFFGPGTRLTVL.

The chain is built from TRBV5-4 and TRBJ1-2; D remains ambiguous. V gave up 4 bases and J gave up 4 bases, with 11 bases separating them. The germline V gene has CDR1 SGHNT and CDR2 YYREEE (reference sequence). CDR3 length: 13 residues. CDR3 protein: CASSDLAGYGYTF. The CDR3 DNA reads TGTGCCAGCAGCGATCTAGCCGGCTATGGCTACACCTTC.

The CDR3 region has the DNA TGTGCCAGCAGCACGAGGGGGTTAGTGGACACAGATACGCAGTATTTT. Protein: CASSTRGLVDTDTQYF. The J gene is TRBJ2-3, the V gene TRBV7-2; TRBD1 is a possible D gene (6 bases). V lost 5 bases and J 2 bases, leaving 17 bases between the germline ends. This CDR3 region has 16 residues. CDR1 and CDR2 (germline): SGHTA, FQGNSA.

The chain couples TRBV4-1 to TRBJ2-1; tentative D call: TRBD2 (7 bases). The CDR3 has 15 amino acids. The V end lost 0 bases, the J end lost 12 bases, and 18 bases lay between the germline ends. Germline V lookup: CDR1 MGHRA, CDR2 YSYEKL. For the CDR3, the DNA is TGCGCCAGCAGCCAAGATGGGGGGGGCAACGGGGTGCAGTTCTTC. This gives the protein CASSQDGGGNGVQFF.

There are many counts of this clonotype. The CDR3 DNA reads as TGCGCCAGCAGCTTGGCCAGGAGGGACACTGAAGCTTTCTTT. Its protein product is CASSLARRDTEAFF. The chain combines TRBV5-1 with TRBJ1-1; D gene unclear. Trimming took off 0 bases at V and 3 bases at J, with 9 bases between the two ends. CDR1 SGHRS and CDR2 YFSETQ come from the germline V gene. This CDR3 is built from 14 residues. The full variable domain, with the rest looked up from reference TRBV5-1 and TRBJ1-1, is KAGVTQTPRYLIKTRGQQVTLSCSPISGHRSVSWYQQTPGQGLQFLFEYFSETQRNKGNFPGRFSGRQFSNSRSEMNVSTLELGDSALYLCASSLARRDTEAFFGQGTRLTVV.

This clonotype was counted many times. V and J are TRBV7-2 and TRBJ1-2; TRBD1 might be the D (6 bases). Trimming cost V 2 bases and J 0 bases, with 25 bases left between them. Germline V CDR1 and CDR2: SGHTA, FQGNSA. CDR3 size: 20 residues. The CDR3 DNA sequence: TGTGCCAGCAGCTTATCCTTTTGGGTGACAGGTGTATTAGCTAACTATGGCTACACCTTC. Translation: CASSLSFWVTGVLANYGYTF.

The J gene is TRBJ2-7, the V gene TRBV12-3 or TRBV12-4; 11 positions agree with TRBD1. The CDR3 is 19 amino acids. With 4 bases clipped from V and 4 bases from J, the junction kept 18 bases outside the gene matches. In DNA, the CDR3 is TGTGCCAGCAGTTCAACTTCCACCCGTTGGGACAGGGGGAAGTACGAGCAGTACTTC. Residues: CASSSTSTRWDRGKYEQYF.

The table lists this clonotype with a few counts. The rearrangement uses TRBV30 and TRBJ1-5; D ambiguous. The CDR3 length is 13 residues. Trimming removed 5 bases at V and 6 bases at J, with 14 bases between. Germline CDR1 GTSNPN, CDR2 SVGIG (reference sequence). The CDR3 sequence: CAWSEDRGQPQHF. The CDR3 DNA reads TGTGCCTGGTCCGAGGATCGAGGTCAGCCCCAGCATTTT.

This rearrangement joins TRBV6-2 or TRBV6-3 to TRBJ2-7; 11 bases are a match to TRBD2. The CDR3 contains 17 residues. The V and J ends lost 5 bases and 0 bases, in that order; junction bases with no gene match: 9. The germline V gene has CDR1 MNHEY and CDR2 SVGEGT. CDR3 loop: CASSHGLAGPSSYEQYF. CDR3 DNA: TGTGCCAGCAGTCACGGACTAGCGGGTCCCAGCTCCTACGAGCAGTACTTC.

This clonotype occurred a few times. The rearrangement joins TRBV19 to TRBJ1-4; TRBD1 is a possible D gene (6 bases). The CDR3 extends over 15 amino acids. V gave up 8 bases and J gave up 6 bases, with 19 bases separating them. CDR1 and CDR2 from the germline V gene are LNHDA and SQIVND (reference sequence). CDR3 amino acids: CASSTSGTTDEKLFF. DNA for the CDR3: TGTGCCAGTTCAACTTCCGGGACAACCGATGAAAAACTGTTTTTT.

At least ten counts were recorded for this clonotype. The gene calls are TRBV6-1 and TRBJ1-2; tentatively, D is TRBD1 (5 bases). Germline V gives CDR1 MNHNS, CDR2 SASEGT. Trimming shortened V by 3 bases and J by 2 bases, and 10 bases separated the two germline ends. This CDR3 region has 14 residues. This chain's CDR3 is CASSDKTVNYGYTF. CDR3 DNA sequence: TGTGCCAGCAGTGACAAGACAGTAAACTATGGCTACACCTTC.